This T cell receptor (beta chain) was identified during a study of shared clonotypes between healthy human individuals. Cells designated naive CD8 were CD45RO-negative and were positively selected for CCR7, with terminally differentiated effector memory CD45RA+ cells excluded. CDR3 length: 17 residues. The junction had 11 bases not matched to a gene; V was cut back by 4 bases and J by 3 bases. Sequencing was performed with immunoSEQ multiplex PCR; in TCRdb, only in-frame clones are kept and a portion is missing. The sample lists under 2,000,000 clones; about 95% were seen once. This clonotype was obtained from a man aged 18 to 35 in good health. The chain combines TRBV23-1 with TRBJ2-7; 11 nucleotides line up with TRBD2. TRBV23-1 is classed as an ORF, of uncertain function. Source material: naive CD8+ T cells sorted from blood. The CDR3 protein is CASSPGLADPSDYEQYF. The CDR3 DNA is TGCGCCAGCAGTCCGGGACTAGCGGACCCCTCGGACTACGAGCAGTACTTC.